The clone carrying this T cell receptor (beta chain) was detected only a few times. The table came from immunoSEQ multiplex PCR; TCRdb's copy has only in-frame clones and leaves some out. The table has 91,000 or so clones, around 90% seen once; the top ten hold roughly 3.1%. V shed 1 base and J shed 7 bases, with 13 bases lying between them. Germline lookup yields CDR1 SGHTA and CDR2 FQGNSA. The length of the CDR3 is 14 residues. The entry originates in a study of T cell responses to AZD1222 COVID-19 vaccine. The sample consisted of peripheral blood, taken 28 days after the second AZD1222 dose. This TCR was sampled from an adult who received the AZD1222 COVID-19 vaccine. The J gene is TRBJ1-1, the V gene TRBV7-2; TRBD1 is a possible D gene (5 bases). The CDR3 here is CASSLVVGGIEAFF. CDR3 sequence (DNA): TGTGCCAGCAGCTTAGTGGTGGGGGGGATTGAAGCTTTCTTT.